This T cell receptor beta chain was captured in a study of T cells after posttransplantation cyclophosphamide. As regards this clone: The antigen remains undetermined.

The data were produced by immunoSEQ multiplex PCR, yet TCRdb's version contains in-frame clones alone and is incomplete. The sample yields under 7,000 clones, about 90% seen once. Treatment was busulfan-fludarabine conditioning, a marrow graft, and cyclophosphamide on days +3 and +4. Study-level results: Recipient CMV seropositivity and CMV reactivation strongly tracked TRB clonality. Later blood repertoires were often dominated by clones from the donor CD8+ memory compartment.

V trimming: 2 bases; J trimming: 5 bases; junction bases outside the gene matches: 5. The CDR3 sequence is 15 residues long. CDR1 SGHTA and CDR2 FQGTGA come from the germline V gene. Sample: PBMCs, taken roughly 1,400 days after allogeneic stem cell transplant with posttransplant cyclophosphamide. This chain uses TRBV7-3 with TRBJ2-2, with 7 bases lining up with TRBD2. The receptor was derived from a female patient between 50 and 60 years old who received an allogeneic stem cell transplant from a related donor, was CMV-positive, and had no GVHD. Part of the T cell pool may stem from the graft donor. The DNA for the CDR3 is TGTGCCAGCAGCTTACAGGGCGGGGGAACCGGGGAGCTGTTTTTT. Protein sequence: CASSLQGGGTGELFF.